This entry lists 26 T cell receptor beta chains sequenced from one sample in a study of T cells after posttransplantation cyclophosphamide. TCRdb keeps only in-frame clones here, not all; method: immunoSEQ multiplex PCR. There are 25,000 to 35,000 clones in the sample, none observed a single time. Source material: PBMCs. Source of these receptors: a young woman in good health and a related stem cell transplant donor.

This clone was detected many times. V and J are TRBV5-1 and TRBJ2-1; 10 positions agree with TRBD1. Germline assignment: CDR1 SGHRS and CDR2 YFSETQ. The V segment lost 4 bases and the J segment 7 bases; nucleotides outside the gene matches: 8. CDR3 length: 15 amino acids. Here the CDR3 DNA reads TGCGCCAGCAGCACCGACAGGGGGCGCCGGAATGAGCAGTTCTTC. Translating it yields CASSTDRGRRNEQFF.

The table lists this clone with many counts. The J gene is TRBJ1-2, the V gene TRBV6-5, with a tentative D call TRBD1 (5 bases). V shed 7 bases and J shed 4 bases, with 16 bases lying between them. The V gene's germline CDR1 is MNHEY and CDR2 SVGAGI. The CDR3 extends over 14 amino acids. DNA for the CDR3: TGTGCCAGCACCCGGGGGATCCACGGCTATGGCTACACCTTC. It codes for CASTRGIHGYGYTF.

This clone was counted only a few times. CDR3 nucleotide sequence: TGTGCCAGCAGCAGTGAAAGCGGGGGTTTGAGAACGCAGTATTTT. This translates into CASSSESGGLRTQYF. The genes are TRBV11-3 and TRBJ2-3; TRBD2 matches at 8 bases. The CDR3 is 15 residues long. The V segment lost 5 bases and the J segment 9 bases; nucleotides outside the gene matches: 13. Germline V gives CDR1 SGHNT, CDR2 YENEEA.

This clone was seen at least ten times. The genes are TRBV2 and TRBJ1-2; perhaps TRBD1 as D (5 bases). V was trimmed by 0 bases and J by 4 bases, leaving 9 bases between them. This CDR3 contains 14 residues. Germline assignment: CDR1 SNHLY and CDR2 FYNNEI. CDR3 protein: CASSEADSFYGYTF. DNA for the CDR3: TGTGCCAGCAGTGAAGCCGACAGCTTCTATGGCTACACCTTC. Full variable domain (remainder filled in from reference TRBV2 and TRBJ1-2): EPEVTQTPSHQVTQMGQEVILRCVPISNHLYFYWYRQILGQKVEFLVSFYNNEISEKSEIFDDQFSVERPDGSNFTLKIRSTKLEDSAMYFCASSEADSFYGYTFGSGTRLTVV.

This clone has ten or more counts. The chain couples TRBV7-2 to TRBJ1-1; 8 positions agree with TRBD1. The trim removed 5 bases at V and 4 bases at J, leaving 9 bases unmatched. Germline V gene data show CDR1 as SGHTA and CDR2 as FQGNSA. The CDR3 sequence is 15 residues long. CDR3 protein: CASSIQQGGGTEAFF. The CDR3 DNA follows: TGTGCCAGCAGCATCCAACAGGGGGGGGGCACTGAAGCTTTCTTT.

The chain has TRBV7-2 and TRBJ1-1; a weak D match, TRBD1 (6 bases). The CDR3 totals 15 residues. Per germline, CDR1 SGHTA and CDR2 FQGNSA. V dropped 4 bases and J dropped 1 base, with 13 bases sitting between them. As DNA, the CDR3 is TGTGCCAGCAGCTCCACAGGGACGGGGAACACTGAAGCTTTCTTT. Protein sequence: CASSSTGTGNTEAFF.

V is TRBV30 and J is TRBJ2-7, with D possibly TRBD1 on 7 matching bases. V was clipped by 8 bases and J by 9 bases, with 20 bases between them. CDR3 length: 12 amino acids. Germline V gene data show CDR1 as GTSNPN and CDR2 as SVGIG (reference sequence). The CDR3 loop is CAGGTEGPRQYF. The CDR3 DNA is TGTGCCGGGGGGACAGAGGGCCCTCGGCAGTACTTC.

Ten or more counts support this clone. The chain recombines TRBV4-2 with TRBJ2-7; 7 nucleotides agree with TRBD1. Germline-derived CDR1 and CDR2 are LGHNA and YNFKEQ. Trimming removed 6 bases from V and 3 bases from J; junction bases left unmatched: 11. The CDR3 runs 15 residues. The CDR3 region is CASRQERDSFYEQYF. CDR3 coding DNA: TGTGCCAGCAGGCAGGAAAGGGACAGCTTCTACGAGCAGTACTTC.

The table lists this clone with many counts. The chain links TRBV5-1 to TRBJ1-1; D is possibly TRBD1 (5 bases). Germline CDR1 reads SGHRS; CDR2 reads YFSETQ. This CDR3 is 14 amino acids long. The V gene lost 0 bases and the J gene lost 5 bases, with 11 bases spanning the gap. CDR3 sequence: CASSLASGGTEAFF. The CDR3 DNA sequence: TGCGCCAGCAGCTTGGCCTCCGGGGGAACTGAAGCTTTCTTT.

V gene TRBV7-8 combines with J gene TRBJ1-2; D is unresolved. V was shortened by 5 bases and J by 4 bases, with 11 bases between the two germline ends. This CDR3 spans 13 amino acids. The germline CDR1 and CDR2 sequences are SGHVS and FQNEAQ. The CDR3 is CASSIQIGYGYTF. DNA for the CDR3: TGTGCCAGCAGCATACAGATTGGCTATGGCTACACCTTC.

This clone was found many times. The CDR3 DNA reads as TGTGCCAGCTCACCAGCAGGAGGGTATGGCTACACCTTC. Its protein product is CASSPAGGYGYTF. The chain employs TRBV18 and TRBJ1-2, with D hard to call. The germline V gene encodes CDR1 KGHSH and CDR2 LQKENI. The ends were cut back, 2 bases at V and 5 bases at J, with 9 bases in the middle. There are 13 residues in the CDR3.

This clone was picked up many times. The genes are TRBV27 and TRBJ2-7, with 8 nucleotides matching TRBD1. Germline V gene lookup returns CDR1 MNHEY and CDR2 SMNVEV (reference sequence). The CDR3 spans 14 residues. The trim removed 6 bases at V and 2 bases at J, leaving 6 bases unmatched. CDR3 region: CASRLGQGAYEQYF. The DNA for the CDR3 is TGTGCCAGCAGACTCGGACAGGGAGCCTACGAGCAGTACTTC.

CDR3 coding DNA: TGTGCCTGGAGCATAGGGCCGAACAATGAGCAGTTCTTC. This codes for CAWSIGPNNEQFF. This chain links TRBV30 with TRBJ2-1, with D hard to call. CDR3 length equals 13 residues. Germline assignment: CDR1 GTSNPN and CDR2 SVGIG (reference sequence). V was cut by 3 bases and J by 5 bases, with 11 bases left in between. The full variable domain, in which reference TRBV30 and TRBJ2-1 provide the parts outside the CDR3, is SQTIHQWPATLVQPVGSPLSLECTVEGTSNPNLYWYRQAAGRGLQLLFYSVGIGQISSEVPQNLSASRPQDRQFILSSKKLLLSDSGFYLCAWSIGPNNEQFFGPGTRLTVL.

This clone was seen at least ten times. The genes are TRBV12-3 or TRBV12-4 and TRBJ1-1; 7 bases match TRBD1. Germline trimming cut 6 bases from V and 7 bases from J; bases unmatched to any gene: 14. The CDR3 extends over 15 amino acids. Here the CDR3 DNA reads TGTGCCAGCAGCCGGGGACAGACCACGGTCCTTGAAGCTTTCTTT. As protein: CASSRGQTTVLEAFF.

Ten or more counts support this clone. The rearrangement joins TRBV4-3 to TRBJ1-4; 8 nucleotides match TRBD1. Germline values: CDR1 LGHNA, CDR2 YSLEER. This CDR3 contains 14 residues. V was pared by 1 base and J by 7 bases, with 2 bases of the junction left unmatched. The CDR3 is CASSQGQGFEKLFF. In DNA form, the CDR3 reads TGCGCCAGCAGCCAAGGACAGGGGTTTGAAAAACTGTTTTTT.

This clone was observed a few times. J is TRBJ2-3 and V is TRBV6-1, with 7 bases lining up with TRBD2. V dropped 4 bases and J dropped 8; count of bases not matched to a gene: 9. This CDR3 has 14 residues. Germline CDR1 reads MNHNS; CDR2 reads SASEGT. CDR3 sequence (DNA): TGTGCCAGCAGTGGGGAGGGGATGGGTGGTACGCAGTATTTT. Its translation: CASSGEGMGGTQYF.

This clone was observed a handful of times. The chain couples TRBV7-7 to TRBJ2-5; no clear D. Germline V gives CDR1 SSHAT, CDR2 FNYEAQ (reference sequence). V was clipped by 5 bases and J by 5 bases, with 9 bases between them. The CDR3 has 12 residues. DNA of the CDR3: TGTGCCAGCAGCCCGCGCGGTGAGACCCAGTACTTC. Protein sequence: CASSPRGETQYF. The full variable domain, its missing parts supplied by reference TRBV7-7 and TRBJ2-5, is GAGVSQSPRYKVTKRGQDVTLRCDPISSHATLYWYQQALGQGPEFLTYFNYEAQPDKSGLPSDRFSAERPEGSISTLTIQRTEQRDSAMYRCASSPRGETQYFGPGTRLLVL.

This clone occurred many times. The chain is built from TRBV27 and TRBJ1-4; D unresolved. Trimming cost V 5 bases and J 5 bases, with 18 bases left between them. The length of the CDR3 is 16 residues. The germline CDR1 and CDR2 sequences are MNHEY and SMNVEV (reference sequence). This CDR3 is CASSLLSIGVNEKLFF. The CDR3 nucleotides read TGTGCCAGCAGTCTCCTTTCCATCGGTGTAAATGAAAAACTGTTTTTT.

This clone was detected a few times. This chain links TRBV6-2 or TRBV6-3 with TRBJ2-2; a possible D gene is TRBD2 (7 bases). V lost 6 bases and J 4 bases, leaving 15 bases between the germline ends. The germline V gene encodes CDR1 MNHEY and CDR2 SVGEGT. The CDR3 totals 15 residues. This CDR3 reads CASSSRGALTGELFF. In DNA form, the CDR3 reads TGTGCCAGCAGCTCCCGGGGGGCTCTCACCGGGGAGCTGTTTTTT.

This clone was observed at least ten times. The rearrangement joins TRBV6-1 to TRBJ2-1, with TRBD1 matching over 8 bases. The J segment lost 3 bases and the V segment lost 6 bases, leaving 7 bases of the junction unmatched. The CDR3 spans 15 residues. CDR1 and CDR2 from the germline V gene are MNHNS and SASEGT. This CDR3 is CASSSGGTGYNEQFF. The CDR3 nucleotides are TGTGCCAGCAGCTCAGGGGGGACAGGCTACAATGAGCAGTTCTTC.

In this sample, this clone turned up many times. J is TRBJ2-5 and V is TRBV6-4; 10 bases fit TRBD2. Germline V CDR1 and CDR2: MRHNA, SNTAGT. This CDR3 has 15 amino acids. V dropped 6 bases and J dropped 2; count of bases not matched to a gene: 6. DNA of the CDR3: TGTGCCAGCAGCCCACTAGCGGGGCCACAAGAGACCCAGTACTTC. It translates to CASSPLAGPQETQYF.

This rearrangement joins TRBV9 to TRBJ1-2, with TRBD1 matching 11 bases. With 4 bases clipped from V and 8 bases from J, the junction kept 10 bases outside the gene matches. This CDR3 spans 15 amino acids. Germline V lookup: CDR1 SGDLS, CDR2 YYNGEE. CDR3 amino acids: CASSKTGQGAWGYTF. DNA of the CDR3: TGTGCCAGCAGCAAAACCGGACAGGGGGCTTGGGGCTACACCTTC.

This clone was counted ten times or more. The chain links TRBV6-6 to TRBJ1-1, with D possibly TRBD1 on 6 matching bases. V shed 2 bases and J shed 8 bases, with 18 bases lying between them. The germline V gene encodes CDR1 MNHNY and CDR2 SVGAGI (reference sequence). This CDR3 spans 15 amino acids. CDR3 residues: CASSYLSGGLPEAFF. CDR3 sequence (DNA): TGTGCCAGCAGTTACCTGAGCGGGGGCTTGCCCGAAGCTTTCTTT.

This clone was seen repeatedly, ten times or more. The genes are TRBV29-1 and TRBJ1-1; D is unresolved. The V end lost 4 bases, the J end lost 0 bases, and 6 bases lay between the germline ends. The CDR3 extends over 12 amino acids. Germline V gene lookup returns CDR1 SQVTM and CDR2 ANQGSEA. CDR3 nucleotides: TGCAGCGTTGGAAGGGTGAACACTGAAGCTTTCTTT. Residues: CSVGRVNTEAFF.

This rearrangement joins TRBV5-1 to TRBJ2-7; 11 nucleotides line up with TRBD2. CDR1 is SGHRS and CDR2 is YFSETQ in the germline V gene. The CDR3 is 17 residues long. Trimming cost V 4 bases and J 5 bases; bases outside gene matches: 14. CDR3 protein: CASSTSPLAGGQNEQYF. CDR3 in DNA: TGCGCCAGCAGCACATCCCCCTTAGCGGGGGGGCAGAACGAGCAGTACTTC. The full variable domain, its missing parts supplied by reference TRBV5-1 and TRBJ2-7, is KAGVTQTPRYLIKTRGQQVTLSCSPISGHRSVSWYQQTPGQGLQFLFEYFSETQRNKGNFPGRFSGRQFSNSRSEMNVSTLELGDSALYLCASSTSPLAGGQNEQYFGPGTRLTVT.

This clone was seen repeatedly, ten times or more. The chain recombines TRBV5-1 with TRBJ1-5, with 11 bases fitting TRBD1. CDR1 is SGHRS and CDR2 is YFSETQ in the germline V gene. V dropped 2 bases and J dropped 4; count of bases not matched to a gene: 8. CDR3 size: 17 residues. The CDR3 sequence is CASSFAPGTGGNQPQHF. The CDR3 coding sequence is TGCGCCAGCAGCTTCGCACCCGGGACAGGGGGTAATCAGCCCCAGCATTTT.